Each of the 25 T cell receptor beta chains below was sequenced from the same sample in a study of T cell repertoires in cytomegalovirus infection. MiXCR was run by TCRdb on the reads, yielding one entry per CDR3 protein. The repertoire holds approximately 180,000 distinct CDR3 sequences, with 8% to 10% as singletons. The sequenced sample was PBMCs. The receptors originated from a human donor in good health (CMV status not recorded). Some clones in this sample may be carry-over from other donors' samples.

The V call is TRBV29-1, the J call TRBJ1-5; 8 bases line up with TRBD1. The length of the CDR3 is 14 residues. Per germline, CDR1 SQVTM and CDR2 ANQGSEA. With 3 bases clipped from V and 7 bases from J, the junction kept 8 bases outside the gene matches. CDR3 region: CSVESGQANQPQHF. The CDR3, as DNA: TGCAGCGTTGAGTCGGGACAGGCCAACCAGCCCCAGCATTTT.

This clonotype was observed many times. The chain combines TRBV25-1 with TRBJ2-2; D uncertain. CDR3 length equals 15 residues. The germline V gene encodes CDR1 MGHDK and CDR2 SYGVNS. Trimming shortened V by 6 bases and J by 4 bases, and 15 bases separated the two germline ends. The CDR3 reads CASSQGGVITGELFF. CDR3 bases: TGTGCCAGCAGCCAAGGTGGTGTAATCACCGGGGAGCTGTTTTTT.

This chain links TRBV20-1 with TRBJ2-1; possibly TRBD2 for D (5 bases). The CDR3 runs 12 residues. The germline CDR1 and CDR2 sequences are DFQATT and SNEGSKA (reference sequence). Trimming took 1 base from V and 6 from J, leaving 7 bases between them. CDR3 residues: CSARGTSNEQFF. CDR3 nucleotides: TGCAGTGCTAGAGGGACTTCCAATGAGCAGTTCTTC.

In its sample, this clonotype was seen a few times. The CDR3 region has the DNA TGTGCCAGCAGGTTCCATGGGAACACTGAAGCTTTCTTT. It encodes CASRFHGNTEAFF. The V gene is TRBV27, the J gene TRBJ1-1, with no clear D. V lost 6 bases and J 1 base, leaving 9 bases between the germline ends. Germline CDR1 and CDR2: MNHEY and SMNVEV (reference sequence). The CDR3 is 13 residues long.

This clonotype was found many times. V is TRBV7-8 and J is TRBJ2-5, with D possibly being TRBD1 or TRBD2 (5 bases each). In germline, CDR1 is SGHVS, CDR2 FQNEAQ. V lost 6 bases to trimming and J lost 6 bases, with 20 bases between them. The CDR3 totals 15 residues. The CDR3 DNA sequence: TGTGCCAGCAGAACCAGCCGGGACCCCAAGAAGACCCAGTACTTC. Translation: CASRTSRDPKKTQYF.

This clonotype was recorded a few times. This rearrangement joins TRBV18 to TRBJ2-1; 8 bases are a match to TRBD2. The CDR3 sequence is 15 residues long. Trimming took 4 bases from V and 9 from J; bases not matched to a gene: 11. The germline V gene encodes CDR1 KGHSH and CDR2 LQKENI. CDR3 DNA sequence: TGTGCCAGCTCACTCGGGACGGGAGGGCTGGGTGAGCAGTTCTTC. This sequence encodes CASSLGTGGLGEQFF. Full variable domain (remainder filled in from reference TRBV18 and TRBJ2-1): NAGVMQNPRHLVRRRGQEARLRCSPMKGHSHVYWYRQLPEEGLKFMVYLQKENIIDESGMPKERFSAEFPKEGPSILRIQQVVRGDSAAYFCASSLGTGGLGEQFFGPGTRLTVL.

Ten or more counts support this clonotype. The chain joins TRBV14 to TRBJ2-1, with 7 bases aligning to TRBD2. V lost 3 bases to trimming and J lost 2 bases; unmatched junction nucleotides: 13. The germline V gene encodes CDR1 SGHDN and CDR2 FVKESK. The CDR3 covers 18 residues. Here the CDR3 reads CASSHRAASGNTYNEQFF. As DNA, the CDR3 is TGTGCCAGCAGCCACCGTGCGGCTAGCGGCAACACCTACAATGAGCAGTTCTTC. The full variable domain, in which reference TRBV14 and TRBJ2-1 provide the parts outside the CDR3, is EAGVTQFPSHSVIEKGQTVTLRCDPISGHDNLYWYRRVMGKEIKFLLHFVKESKQDESGMPNNRFLAERTGGTYSTLKVQPAELEDSGVYFCASSHRAASGNTYNEQFFGPGTRLTVL.

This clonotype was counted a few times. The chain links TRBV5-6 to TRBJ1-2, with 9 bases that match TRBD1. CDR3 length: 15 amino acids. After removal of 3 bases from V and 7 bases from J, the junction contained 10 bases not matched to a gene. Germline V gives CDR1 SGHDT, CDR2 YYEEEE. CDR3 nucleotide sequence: TGTGCCAGCAGCTCGACTGGACAGGGGTTGGGTGGCTACACCTTC. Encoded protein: CASSSTGQGLGGYTF. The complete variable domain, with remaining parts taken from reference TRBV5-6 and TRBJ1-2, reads DAGVTQSPTHLIKTRGQQVTLRCSPKSGHDTVSWYQQALGQGPQFIFQYYEEEERQRGNFPDRFSGHQFPNYSSELNVNALLLGDSALYLCASSSTGQGLGGYTFGSGTRLTVV.

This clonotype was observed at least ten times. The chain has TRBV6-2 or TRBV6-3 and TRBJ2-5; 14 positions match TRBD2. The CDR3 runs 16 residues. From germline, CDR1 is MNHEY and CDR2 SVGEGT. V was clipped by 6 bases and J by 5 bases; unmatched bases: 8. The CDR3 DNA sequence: TGTGCCAGCAGCAGGGGACTAGCGGGGGTCGGGGAGACCCAGTACTTC. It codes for CASSRGLAGVGETQYF.

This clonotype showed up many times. The CDR3 coding sequence is TGTGCCAGCAGTTCAATCGGGAACTACAATGAGCAGTTCTTC. It specifies CASSSIGNYNEQFF. The chain links TRBV27 to TRBJ2-1, with D perhaps matching TRBD2 (5 bases). Trimming cost V 4 bases and J 3 bases, with 10 bases left between them. This CDR3 comprises 14 residues. Germline-derived CDR1 and CDR2 are MNHEY and SMNVEV (reference sequence).

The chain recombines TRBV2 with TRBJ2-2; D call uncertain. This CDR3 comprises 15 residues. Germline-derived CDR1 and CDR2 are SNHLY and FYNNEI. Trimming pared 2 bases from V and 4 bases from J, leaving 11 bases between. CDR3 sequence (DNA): TGTGCCAGCAGTGAAAACGGAAGGGCCACCGGGGAGCTGTTTTTT. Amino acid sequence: CASSENGRATGELFF. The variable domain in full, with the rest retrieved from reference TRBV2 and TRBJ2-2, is EPEVTQTPSHQVTQMGQEVILRCVPISNHLYFYWYRQILGQKVEFLVSFYNNEISEKSEIFDDQFSVERPDGSNFTLKIRSTKLEDSAMYFCASSENGRATGELFFGEGSRLTVL.

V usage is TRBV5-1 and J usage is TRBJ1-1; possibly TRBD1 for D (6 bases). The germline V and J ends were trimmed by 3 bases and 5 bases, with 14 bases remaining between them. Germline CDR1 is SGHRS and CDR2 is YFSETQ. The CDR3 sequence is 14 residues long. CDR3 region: CASSSSTGWTEAFF. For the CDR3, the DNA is TGCGCCAGCAGCTCCTCGACAGGATGGACTGAAGCTTTCTTT. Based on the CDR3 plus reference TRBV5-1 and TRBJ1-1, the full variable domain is KAGVTQTPRYLIKTRGQQVTLSCSPISGHRSVSWYQQTPGQGLQFLFEYFSETQRNKGNFPGRFSGRQFSNSRSEMNVSTLELGDSALYLCASSSSTGWTEAFFGQGTRLTVV.

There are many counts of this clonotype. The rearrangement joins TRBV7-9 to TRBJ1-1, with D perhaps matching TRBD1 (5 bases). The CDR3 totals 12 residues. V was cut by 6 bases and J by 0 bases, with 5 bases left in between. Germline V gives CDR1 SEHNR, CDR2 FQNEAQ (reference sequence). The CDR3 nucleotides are TGTGCCAGCAGGGGGCTGAACACTGAAGCTTTCTTT. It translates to CASRGLNTEAFF. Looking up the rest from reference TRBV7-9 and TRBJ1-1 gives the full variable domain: DTGVSQNPRHKITKRGQNVTFRCDPISEHNRLYWYRQTLGQGPEFLTYFQNEAQLEKSRLLSDRFSAERPKGSFSTLEIQRTEQGDSAMYLCASRGLNTEAFFGQGTRLTVV.

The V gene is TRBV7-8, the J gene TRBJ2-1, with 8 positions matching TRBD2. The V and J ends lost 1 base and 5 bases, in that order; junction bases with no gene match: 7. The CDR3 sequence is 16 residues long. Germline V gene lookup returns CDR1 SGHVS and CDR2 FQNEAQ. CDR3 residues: CASSLDPLAANNEQFF. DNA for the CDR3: TGTGCCAGCAGCTTAGATCCACTAGCGGCCAACAATGAGCAGTTCTTC.

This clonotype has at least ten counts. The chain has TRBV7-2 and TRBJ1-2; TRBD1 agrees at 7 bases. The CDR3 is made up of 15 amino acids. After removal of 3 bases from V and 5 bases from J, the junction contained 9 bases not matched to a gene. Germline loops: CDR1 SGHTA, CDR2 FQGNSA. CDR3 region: CASSFSTGTAYGYTF. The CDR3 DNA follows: TGTGCCAGCAGCTTTTCGACCGGGACAGCTTATGGCTACACCTTC. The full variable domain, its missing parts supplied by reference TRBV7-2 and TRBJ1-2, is GAGVSQSPSNKVTEKGKDVELRCDPISGHTALYWYRQSLGQGLEFLIYFQGNSAPDKSGLPSDRFSAERTGGSVSTLTIQRTQQEDSAVYLCASSFSTGTAYGYTFGSGTRLTVV.

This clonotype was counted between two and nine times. DNA for the CDR3: TGTGCCAGCAGCCCAATAAGGGGAGAGGGGAATGAGCAGTTCTTC. Residues: CASSPIRGEGNEQFF. The rearrangement joins TRBV7-9 to TRBJ2-1; D may be TRBD1 or TRBD2 (5 bases each). This CDR3 is built from 15 residues. Deletions cut 5 bases from V and 7 bases from J, with 18 bases between. The germline V gene has CDR1 SEHNR and CDR2 FQNEAQ (reference sequence).

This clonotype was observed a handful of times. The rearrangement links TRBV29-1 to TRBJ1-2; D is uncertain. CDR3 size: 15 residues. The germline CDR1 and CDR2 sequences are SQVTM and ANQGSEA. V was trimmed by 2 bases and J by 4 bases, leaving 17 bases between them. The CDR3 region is CSVESREKEGYGYTF. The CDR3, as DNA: TGCAGCGTTGAATCACGGGAAAAAGAAGGCTATGGCTACACCTTC. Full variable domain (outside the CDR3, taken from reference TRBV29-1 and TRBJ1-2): SAVISQKPSRDICQRGTSLTIQCQVDSQVTMMFWYRQQPGQSLTLIATANQGSEATYESGFVIDKFPISRPNLTFSTLTVSNMSPEDSSIYLCSVESREKEGYGYTFGSGTRLTVV.

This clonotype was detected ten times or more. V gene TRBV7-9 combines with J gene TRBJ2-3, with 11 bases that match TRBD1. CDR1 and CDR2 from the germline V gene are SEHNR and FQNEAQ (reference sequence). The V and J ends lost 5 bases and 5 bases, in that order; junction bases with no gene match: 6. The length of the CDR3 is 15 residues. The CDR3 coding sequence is TGTGCCAGCAGCCAGGGACAGGGGGTCCAAGATACGCAGTATTTT. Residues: CASSQGQGVQDTQYF.

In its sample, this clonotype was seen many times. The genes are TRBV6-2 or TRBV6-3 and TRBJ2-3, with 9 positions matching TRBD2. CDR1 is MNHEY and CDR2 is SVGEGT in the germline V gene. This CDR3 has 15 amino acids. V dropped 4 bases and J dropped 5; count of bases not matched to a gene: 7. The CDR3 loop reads CASSSSGARKDTQYF. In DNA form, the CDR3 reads TGTGCCAGCAGTTCTAGCGGGGCCAGGAAAGATACGCAGTATTTT.

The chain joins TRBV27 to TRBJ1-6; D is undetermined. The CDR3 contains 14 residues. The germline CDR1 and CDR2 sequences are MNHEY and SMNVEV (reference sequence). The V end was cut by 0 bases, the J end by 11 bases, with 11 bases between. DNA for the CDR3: TGTGCCAGCAGTTTATCGGACGATCTTCCACCCCTCCACTTT. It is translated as CASSLSDDLPPLHF.

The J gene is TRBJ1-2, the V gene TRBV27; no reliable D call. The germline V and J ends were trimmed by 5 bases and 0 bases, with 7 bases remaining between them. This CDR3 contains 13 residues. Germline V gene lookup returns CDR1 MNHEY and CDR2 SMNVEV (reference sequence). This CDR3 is CASSITANYGYTF. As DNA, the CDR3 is TGTGCCAGCAGTATTACGGCTAACTATGGCTACACCTTC.

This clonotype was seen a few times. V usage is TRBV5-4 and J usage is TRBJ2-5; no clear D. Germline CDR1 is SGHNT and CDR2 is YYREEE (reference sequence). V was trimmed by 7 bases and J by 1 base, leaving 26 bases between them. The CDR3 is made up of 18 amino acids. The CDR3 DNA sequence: TGTGCCAGCTTGGGTTGGGTGCAGGCGCGAACCTTCCAAGAGACCCAGTACTTC. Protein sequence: CASLGWVQARTFQETQYF.

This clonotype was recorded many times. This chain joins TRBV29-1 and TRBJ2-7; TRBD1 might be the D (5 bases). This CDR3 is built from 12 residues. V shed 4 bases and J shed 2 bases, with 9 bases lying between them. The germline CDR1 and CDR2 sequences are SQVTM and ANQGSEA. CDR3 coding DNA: TGCAGCGTTGGACAGCTCCCCTACGAGCAGTACTTC. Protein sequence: CSVGQLPYEQYF.

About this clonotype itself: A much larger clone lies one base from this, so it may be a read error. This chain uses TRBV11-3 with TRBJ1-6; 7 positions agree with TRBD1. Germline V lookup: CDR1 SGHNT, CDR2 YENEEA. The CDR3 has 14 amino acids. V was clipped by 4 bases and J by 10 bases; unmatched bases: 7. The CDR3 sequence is CASSSDRLKSPLHF. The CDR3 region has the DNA TGTGCCAGCAGCTCGGACAGGCTTAAGTCACCCCTCCACTTT.

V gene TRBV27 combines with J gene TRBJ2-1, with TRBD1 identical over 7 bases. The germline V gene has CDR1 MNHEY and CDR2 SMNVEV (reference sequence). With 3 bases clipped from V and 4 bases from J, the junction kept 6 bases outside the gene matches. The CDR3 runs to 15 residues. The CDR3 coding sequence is TGTGCCAGCAGTTTTAGGGGGCCGGGGTACAATGAGCAGTTCTTC. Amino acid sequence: CASSFRGPGYNEQFF.